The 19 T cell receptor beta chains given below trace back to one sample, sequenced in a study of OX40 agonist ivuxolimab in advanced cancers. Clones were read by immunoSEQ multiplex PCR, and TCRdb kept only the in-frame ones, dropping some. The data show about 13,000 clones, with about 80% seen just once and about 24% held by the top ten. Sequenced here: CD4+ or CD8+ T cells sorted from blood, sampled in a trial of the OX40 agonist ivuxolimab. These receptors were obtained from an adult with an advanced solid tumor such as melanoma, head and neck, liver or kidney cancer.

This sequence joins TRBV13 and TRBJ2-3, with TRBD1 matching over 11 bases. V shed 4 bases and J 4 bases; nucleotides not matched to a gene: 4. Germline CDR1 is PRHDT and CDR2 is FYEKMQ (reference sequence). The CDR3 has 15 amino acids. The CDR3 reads CASSSGQGVADTQYF. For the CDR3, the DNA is TGTGCCAGCAGCTCGGGACAGGGGGTCGCAGATACGCAGTATTTT.

The CDR3 nucleotides read TGTGCCAGCATCCCGATCGGGGAATCTTTGATTACCGGGGAGCTGTTTTTT. Translating it yields CASIPIGESLITGELFF. The gene calls are TRBV28 and TRBJ2-2, with a weak D call TRBD2 (5 bases). Between the trimmed V and J ends, which lost 7 bases and 5 bases, there was a span of 23 bases. The germline gives CDR1 MDHEN, CDR2 SYDVKM. This CDR3 spans 17 amino acids.

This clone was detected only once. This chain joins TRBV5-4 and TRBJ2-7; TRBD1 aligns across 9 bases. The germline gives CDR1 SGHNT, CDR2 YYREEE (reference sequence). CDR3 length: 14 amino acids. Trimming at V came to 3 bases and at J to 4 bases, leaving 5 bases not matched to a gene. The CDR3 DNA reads TGTGCCAGCAGCTCGGGACAGGGTCTGTACGAGCAGTACTTC. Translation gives CASSSGQGLYEQYF.

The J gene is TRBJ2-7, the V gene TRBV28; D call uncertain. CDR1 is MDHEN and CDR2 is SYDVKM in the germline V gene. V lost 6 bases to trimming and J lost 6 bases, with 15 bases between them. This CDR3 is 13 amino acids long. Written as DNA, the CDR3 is TGTGCCAGCAGCCCAGACACCCCTCGCGAGCAGTACTTC. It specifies CASSPDTPREQYF.

The DNA of the CDR3 is TGTGCCATCACGTCGGGGGGGGCTTACAATGAGCAGTTCTTC. Residues: CAITSGGAYNEQFF. The chain couples TRBV10-3 to TRBJ2-1; TRBD2 agrees at 8 bases. Germline V gene sequence: CDR1 ENHRY, CDR2 SYGVKD. The CDR3 spans 14 residues. The junction had 6 bases not matched to a gene; V was cut back by 7 bases and J by 4 bases.

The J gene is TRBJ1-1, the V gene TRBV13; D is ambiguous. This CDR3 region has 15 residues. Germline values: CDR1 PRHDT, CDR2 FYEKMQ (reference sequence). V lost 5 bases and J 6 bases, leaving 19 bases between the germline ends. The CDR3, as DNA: TGTGCCAGCAGCCTGACAAATCAAAATCGTCCTGAAGCTTTCTTT. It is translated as CASSLTNQNRPEAFF.

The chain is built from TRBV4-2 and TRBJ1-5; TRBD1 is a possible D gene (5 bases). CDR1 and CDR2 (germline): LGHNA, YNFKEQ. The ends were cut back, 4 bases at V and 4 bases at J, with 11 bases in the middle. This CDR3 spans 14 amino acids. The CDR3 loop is CASSLGRANQPQHF. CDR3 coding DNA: TGTGCCAGCAGCCTGGGACGGGCGAATCAGCCCCAGCATTTT.

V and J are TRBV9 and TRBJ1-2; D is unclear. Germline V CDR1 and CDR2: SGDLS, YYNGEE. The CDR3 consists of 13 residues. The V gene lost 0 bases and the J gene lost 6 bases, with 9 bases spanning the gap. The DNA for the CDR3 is TGTGCCAGCAGCGTAGCGGACTCTGATGGCTACACCTTC. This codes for CASSVADSDGYTF.

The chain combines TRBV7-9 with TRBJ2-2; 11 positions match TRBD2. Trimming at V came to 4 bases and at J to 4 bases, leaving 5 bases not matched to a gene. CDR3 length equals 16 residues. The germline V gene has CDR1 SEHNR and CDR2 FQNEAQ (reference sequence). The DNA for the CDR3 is TGTGCCAGCAGCTATACTAGCGGGAGTTCCACCGGGGAGCTGTTTTTT. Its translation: CASSYTSGSSTGELFF.

The CDR3 loop is CASSLSNTEAFF. The CDR3 DNA reads as TGTGCCAGCAGTTTGAGCAACACTGAAGCTTTCTTT. V usage is TRBV28 and J usage is TRBJ1-1; no clear D. Germline CDR1 and CDR2: MDHEN and SYDVKM. The CDR3 runs 12 residues. Between the trimmed V and J ends, which lost 3 bases and 2 bases, there was a span of 4 bases.

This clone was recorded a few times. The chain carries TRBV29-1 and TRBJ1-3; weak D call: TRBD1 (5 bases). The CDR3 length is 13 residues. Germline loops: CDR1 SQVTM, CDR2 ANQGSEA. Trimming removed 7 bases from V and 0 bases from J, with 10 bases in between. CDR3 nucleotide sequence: TGCAGCGGCTGGGGGGGCTCTGGAAACACCATATATTTT. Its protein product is CSGWGGSGNTIYF.

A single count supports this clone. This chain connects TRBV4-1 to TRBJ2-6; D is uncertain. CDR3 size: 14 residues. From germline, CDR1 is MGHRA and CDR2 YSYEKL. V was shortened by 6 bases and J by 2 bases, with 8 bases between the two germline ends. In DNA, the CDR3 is TGCGCCAGCAGTCTCGGACCTGGGGCCAACGTCCTGACTTTC. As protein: CASSLGPGANVLTF.

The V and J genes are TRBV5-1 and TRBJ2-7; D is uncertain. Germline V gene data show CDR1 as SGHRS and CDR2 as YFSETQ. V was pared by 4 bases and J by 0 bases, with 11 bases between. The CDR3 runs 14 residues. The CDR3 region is CASSPYPASYEQYF. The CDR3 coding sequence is TGCGCCAGCAGCCCATACCCGGCCTCCTACGAGCAGTACTTC.

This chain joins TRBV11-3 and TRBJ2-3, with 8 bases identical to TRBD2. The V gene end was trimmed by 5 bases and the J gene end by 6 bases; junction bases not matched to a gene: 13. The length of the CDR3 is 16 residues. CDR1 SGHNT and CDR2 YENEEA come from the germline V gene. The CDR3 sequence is CASSPAESGSKDTQYF. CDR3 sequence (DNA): TGTGCCAGCAGCCCCGCGGAGAGCGGGAGTAAGGATACGCAGTATTTT.

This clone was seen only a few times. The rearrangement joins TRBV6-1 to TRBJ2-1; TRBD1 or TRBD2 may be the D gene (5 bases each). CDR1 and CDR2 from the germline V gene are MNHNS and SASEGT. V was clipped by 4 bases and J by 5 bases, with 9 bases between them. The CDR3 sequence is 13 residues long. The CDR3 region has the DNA TGTGCCAGCAGTGGCCGGGACCACAATGAGCAGTTCTTC. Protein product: CASSGRDHNEQFF.

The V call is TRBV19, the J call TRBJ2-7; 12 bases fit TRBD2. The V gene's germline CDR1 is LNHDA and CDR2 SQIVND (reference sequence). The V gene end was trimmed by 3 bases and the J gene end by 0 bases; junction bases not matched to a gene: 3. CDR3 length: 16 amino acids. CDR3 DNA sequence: TGTGCCAGTAGTATGACTAGCGGGAGTGTCTCCTACGAGCAGTACTTC. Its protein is CASSMTSGSVSYEQYF.

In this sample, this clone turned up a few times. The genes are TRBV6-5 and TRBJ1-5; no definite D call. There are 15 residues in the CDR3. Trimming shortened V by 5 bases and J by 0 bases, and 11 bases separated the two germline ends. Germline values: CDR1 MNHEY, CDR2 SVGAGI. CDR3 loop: CASSPEPYSNQPQHF. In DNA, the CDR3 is TGTGCCAGCAGTCCCGAGCCTTATAGCAATCAGCCCCAGCATTTT.

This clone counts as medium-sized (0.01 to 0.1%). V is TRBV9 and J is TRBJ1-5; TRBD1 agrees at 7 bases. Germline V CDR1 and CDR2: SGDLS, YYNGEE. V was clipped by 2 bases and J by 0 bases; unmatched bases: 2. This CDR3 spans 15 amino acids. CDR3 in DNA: TGTGCCAGCAGCGTCGGGACAGCTAGCAATCAGCCCCAGCATTTT. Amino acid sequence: CASSVGTASNQPQHF. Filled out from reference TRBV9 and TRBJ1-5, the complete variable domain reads DSGVTQTPKHLITATGQRVTLRCSPRSGDLSVYWYQQSLDQGLQFLIQYYNGEERAKGNILERFSAQQFPDLHSELNLSSLELGDSALYFCASSVGTASNQPQHFGDGTRLSIL.

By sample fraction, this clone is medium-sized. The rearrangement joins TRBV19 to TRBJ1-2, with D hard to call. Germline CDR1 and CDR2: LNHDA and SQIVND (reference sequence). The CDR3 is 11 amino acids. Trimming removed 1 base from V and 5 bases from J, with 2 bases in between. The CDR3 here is CASSIGYGYTF. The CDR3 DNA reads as TGTGCCAGTAGTATAGGGTATGGCTACACCTTC.